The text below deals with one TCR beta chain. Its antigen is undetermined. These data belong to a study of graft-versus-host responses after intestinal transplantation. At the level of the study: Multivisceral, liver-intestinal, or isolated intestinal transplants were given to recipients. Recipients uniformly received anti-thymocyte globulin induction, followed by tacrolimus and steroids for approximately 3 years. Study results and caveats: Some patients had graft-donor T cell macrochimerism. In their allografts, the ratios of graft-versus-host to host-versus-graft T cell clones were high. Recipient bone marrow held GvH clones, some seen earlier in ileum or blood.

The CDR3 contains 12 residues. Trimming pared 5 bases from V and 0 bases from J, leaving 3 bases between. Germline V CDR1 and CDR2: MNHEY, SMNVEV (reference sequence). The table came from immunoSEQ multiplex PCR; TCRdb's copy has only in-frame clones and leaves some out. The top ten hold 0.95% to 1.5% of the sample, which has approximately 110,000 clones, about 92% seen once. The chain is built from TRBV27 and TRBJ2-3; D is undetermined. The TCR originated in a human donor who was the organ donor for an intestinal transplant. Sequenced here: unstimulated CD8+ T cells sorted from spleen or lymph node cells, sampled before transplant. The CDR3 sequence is CASSLSTDTQYF. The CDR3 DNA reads TGTGCCAGCAGTCTTAGCACAGATACGCAGTATTTT.